The entry below describes one TCR beta chain. Original handling: Reference gene primer amplification yielded estimated nucleated cell counts. Generated by immunoSEQ multiplex PCR, the TCRdb table keeps only in-frame clones and is missing some. V and J calls and clone size are given by that table; D and trimming were obtained from the DNA. The sample lists roughly 300,000 clones, roughly 91% occurring once. V was cut by 5 bases and J by 5 bases, with 18 bases left in between. CDR3 length equals 15 residues. CDR1 is SGHNT, CDR2 YENEEA, per germline. These data belong to a study of blood T cell repertoires in COVID-19. Study overall: COVID-19 samples collected from the United States, Italy and Spain covered acute and convalescent phases. In each case, the material was cDNA or gDNA derived from T cells, B-cell-depleted T cells, or PBMCs.

Seattle-derived patients entered the study during active infection and were followed longitudinally. The origin of this receptor is a woman aged 25-40 years with COVID-19, enrolled during active disease. Sequencing input: peripheral blood. The genes are TRBV11-3 and TRBJ1-1; D not certain. CDR3 nucleotides: TGTGCCAGCAGCCCCCCCGGGAGGGCGGGAACTGAAGCTTTCTTT. Translation gives CASSPPGRAGTEAFF.